A single sample gave rise to the 18 T cell receptor beta chains below, sequenced in a study of Ad26.COV2.S vaccination and SARS-CoV-2 variants. Clones were sequenced by immunoSEQ multiplex PCR, and TCRdb holds only the in-frame ones, with some missing. The sample has approximately 280,000 clones, more than 70% seen once. The treatment: some 19 received Ad26.COV2.S at low or high dose, single or two shots; 5 received placebo; per-sample allocation not given. Vaccine and placebo recipients were sampled on day 63 after the first injection. The sample was peripheral blood, taken in a trial of Ad26.COV2.S vaccine versus placebo. The receptors originated from a person between 18 and 59 years old who received the Ad26.COV2.S COVID-19 vaccine or a placebo.

The rearrangement uses TRBV5-5 and TRBJ2-1, with 7 bases matching TRBD2. In germline, CDR1 is SGHKS, CDR2 YYEKEE (reference sequence). The CDR3 loop spans 16 amino acids. Germline trimming cut 4 bases from V and 0 bases from J; bases unmatched to any gene: 7. CDR3 residues: CASSPRRGSSYNEQFF. The CDR3 region has the DNA TGTGCCAGCAGCCCGCGACGCGGGAGCTCCTACAATGAGCAGTTCTTC.

The chain couples TRBV11-1 to TRBJ1-1; D gene unclear. The CDR3 is 13 amino acids. Trimming stripped 0 bases from V and 2 bases from J, with 4 bases between. Per germline, CDR1 SGHAT and CDR2 FQDESV (reference sequence). CDR3 nucleotide sequence: TGTGCCAGCAGCTTAGCCACAAACACTGAAGCTTTCTTT. This translates into CASSLATNTEAFF.

V and J are TRBV18 and TRBJ2-7; 10 bases are a match to TRBD1. V was pared by 2 bases and J by 5 bases, with 6 bases of the junction left unmatched. The CDR3 runs to 15 residues. Germline V gene sequence: CDR1 KGHSH, CDR2 LQKENI. The CDR3 DNA sequence: TGTGCCAGCTCACCAAGACAGGGGGCTGGCCACGAGCAGTACTTC. Translated, it gives CASSPRQGAGHEQYF.

The genes are TRBV3-1 (or the pseudogene TRBV3-2) and TRBJ2-5, with D tentatively TRBD1 (5 bases). Between the trimmed V and J ends, which lost 6 bases and 7 bases, there was a span of 15 bases. The CDR3 consists of 13 residues. The germline V gene encodes CDR1 LGHDT and CDR2 YNNKEL (reference sequence). DNA for the CDR3: TGTGCCAGCAGATTCGTGACAAGGGGGACCCAGTACTTC. It codes for CASRFVTRGTQYF.

This clone was found once. This chain uses TRBV21-1 with TRBJ2-2; TRBD1 is the table's D call and was not checked against the DNA. TRBV21-1 is a recognized pseudogene. The CDR3 is made up of 20 amino acids. CDR3 nucleotide sequence: TGTGCCAGCAGCAATGGGACGAGGGACAGTGGTGGACCGAACACCGGGGAGCTGTTTTTT. Protein product: CASSNGTRDSGGPNTGELFF.

This chain connects TRBV7-9 to TRBJ2-7, with D tentatively TRBD1 (6 bases). V was shortened by 4 bases and J by 7 bases, with 17 bases between the two germline ends. Germline assignment: CDR1 SEHNR and CDR2 FQNEAQ (reference sequence). The CDR3 consists of 14 residues. The CDR3 sequence is CASSYGTPLGEQYF. The CDR3 DNA follows: TGTGCCAGCAGCTACGGGACACCGCTGGGAGAGCAGTACTTC.

The chain is built from TRBV4-2 and TRBJ1-2; perhaps TRBD1 as D (6 bases). The CDR3 covers 15 residues. V dropped 1 base and J dropped 4 bases, with 13 bases sitting between them. Germline assignment: CDR1 LGHNA and CDR2 YNFKEQ. CDR3 sequence: CASSQALTGIYGYTF. The CDR3 region has the DNA TGTGCCAGCAGCCAAGCCCTAACAGGGATCTATGGCTACACCTTC.

The rearrangement uses TRBV2 and TRBJ1-4, with 7 bases identical to TRBD1. Germline V gives CDR1 SNHLY, CDR2 FYNNEI. Trimming took 7 bases from V and 2 from J; bases not matched to a gene: 4. The length of the CDR3 is 14 residues. The CDR3 nucleotides are TGTGCCAGCACCCAGGGGGAGACTAATGAAAAACTGTTTTTT. Translating gives CASTQGETNEKLFF.

This chain links TRBV7-2 with TRBJ2-1; the match to TRBD2 covers 14 bases. V was clipped by 4 bases and J by 10 bases; unmatched bases: 12. The CDR3 is made up of 17 amino acids. The V gene's germline CDR1 is SGHTA and CDR2 FQGNSA. The DNA of the CDR3 is TGTGCCAGCAGCTCTAACTCGGGACTAGCGGGAGTAGGGGAGCAGTTCTTC. Its translation: CASSSNSGLAGVGEQFF.

The V call is TRBV28, the J call TRBJ2-7, with D possibly matching TRBD1 (6 bases). The CDR3 is made up of 12 amino acids. Germline values: CDR1 MDHEN, CDR2 SYDVKM. Trimming left V 6 bases short and J 7 bases short, with 13 bases between. The CDR3 nucleotides read TGTGCCAGCAGGTCACAGGGAAGGGAGCAGTACTTC. Residues: CASRSQGREQYF.

The chain has TRBV4-1 and TRBJ2-5; D may be TRBD1 or TRBD2 (5 bases each). With 4 bases removed from V and 2 bases from J, the gap between germline ends came to 17 bases. This CDR3 contains 16 residues. CDR1 and CDR2 (germline): MGHRA, YSYEKL. Here the CDR3 DNA reads TGCGCCAGCAGCCGGGACCTCACTCCAAGGCAAGAGACCCAGTACTTC. Encoded protein: CASSRDLTPRQETQYF.

The rearrangement joins TRBV7-2 to TRBJ1-1; no reliable D call. Germline CDR1 SGHTA, CDR2 FQGNSA. Trimming shortened V by 6 bases and J by 4 bases, and 24 bases separated the two germline ends. The CDR3 sequence is 17 residues long. The CDR3 nucleotides are TGTGCCAGCAGACCCGGAGGAGGAGGGCTTTCGGGCACTGAAGCTTTCTTT. This encodes CASRPGGGGLSGTEAFF.

The gene calls are TRBV30 and TRBJ1-2; D gene ambiguous. V lost 5 bases and J 8 bases, leaving 21 bases between the germline ends. Per germline, CDR1 GTSNPN and CDR2 SVGIG (reference sequence). The CDR3 has 14 amino acids. The CDR3 protein is CAWRLGLGVGGYTF. CDR3 sequence (DNA): TGTGCCTGGCGCTTAGGCCTCGGCGTGGGAGGCTACACCTTC.

This clone was counted a few times. V and J are TRBV5-6 and TRBJ2-7; 9 nucleotides match TRBD1. Germline V gene lookup returns CDR1 SGHDT and CDR2 YYEEEE. The CDR3 sequence is 13 residues long. V lost 5 bases and J lost 3; bases outside the gene matches: 3. CDR3 DNA: TGTGCCAGCAGGGGGACAGGGAACTACGAGCAGTACTTC. Its protein is CASRGTGNYEQYF.

The chain uses TRBV14 and TRBJ1-3; D not certain. The CDR3 totals 16 residues. Trimming removed 0 bases from V and 0 bases from J, with 9 bases in between. From germline, CDR1 is SGHDN and CDR2 FVKESK. The CDR3 region is CASSQDGSTSGNTIYF. The CDR3 region has the DNA TGTGCCAGCAGCCAAGATGGGTCCACCTCTGGAAACACCATATATTTT.

V is TRBV7-2 and J is TRBJ2-2; no reliable D call. This CDR3 spans 17 amino acids. V lost 5 bases and J 1 base, leaving 17 bases between the germline ends. The germline V gene encodes CDR1 SGHTA and CDR2 FQGNSA. The CDR3, as DNA: TGTGCCAGCAGCCTCCTTCGCGCAAGAAGGAACACCGGGGAGCTGTTTTTT. It is translated as CASSLLRARRNTGELFF.

This clone has just a few counts. The V gene is TRBV25-1, the J gene TRBJ1-5, with D possibly TRBD1 on 5 matching bases. Trimming cost V 7 bases and J 0 bases, with 10 bases left between them. The CDR3 sequence is 14 residues long. Germline V gives CDR1 MGHDK, CDR2 SYGVNS. CDR3 sequence (DNA): TGTGCCAGCATGAAAGGGGTTAGCAATCAGCCCCAGCATTTT. Translating it yields CASMKGVSNQPQHF.

The chain uses TRBV6-2 or TRBV6-3 and TRBJ2-5; TRBD2 agrees at 8 bases. The CDR3 sequence is 17 residues long. Losses at the gene ends were 2 bases for V and 4 bases for J; bases not matched to a gene: 12. Germline loops: CDR1 MNHEY, CDR2 SVGEGT. The DNA of the CDR3 is TGTGCCAGCAGTTACACTAGCGGATCTGGGGAGGGAGAGACCCAGTACTTC. As protein: CASSYTSGSGEGETQYF.